A single sample is the source of the 25 T cell receptor beta chains below, sequenced in a study of molecular identifiers for immune sequencing clone quantification. One entry per CDR3 protein, called by TCRdb with MiXCR from the PCR reads. The sample carries some 590,000 distinct CDR3 sequences, about 25% recorded once. Material for sequencing was naive CD8+ T cells from blood, with Jurkat cell RNA spiked in. The subset: FACS-sorted CD8+CD4-CCR7+CD45RA+ naive T cells. The receptors were gathered from a human donor in good health. Some libraries in this study had Jurkat cell RNA spiked in.

This clonotype was seen a handful of times. J is TRBJ2-5 and V is TRBV19, with TRBD2 matching 8 bases. Germline V gene sequence: CDR1 LNHDA, CDR2 SQIVND (reference sequence). This CDR3 spans 17 amino acids. V was clipped by 6 bases and J by 2 bases; unmatched bases: 14. The CDR3 nucleotides read TGTGCCAGTAGCCAGGGTGTGGGCGGGGGGACACAAGAGACCCAGTACTTC. Translation: CASSQGVGGGTQETQYF.

As to this clonotype: This clone may be a read error of a much larger clone one base away. The chain employs TRBV20-1 and TRBJ2-7; 9 bases align to TRBD2. Trimming took 7 bases from V and 4 from J; bases not matched to a gene: 11. The length of the CDR3 is 14 residues. Germline V gene sequence: CDR1 DFQATT, CDR2 SNEGSKA (reference sequence). CDR3: CSVASGREGYEQYF. The CDR3 DNA is TGCAGTGTAGCATCTGGGCGGGAGGGGTACGAGCAGTACTTC.

This clonotype was seen at least ten times. The CDR3 coding sequence is TGTGCCAGCAGTTCAAAACAGGGCGCGACAGATCATAGCAATCAGCCCCAGCATTTT. Translating gives CASSSKQGATDHSNQPQHF. The chain is built from TRBV21-1 and TRBJ1-5; the table's D call, TRBD1, was not checked against the DNA. TRBV21-1 is recorded as a pseudogene. There are 19 residues in the CDR3.

This clonotype has just a few counts. The chain carries TRBV27 and TRBJ2-1; TRBD1 is a possible D gene (6 bases). Germline assignment: CDR1 MNHEY and CDR2 SMNVEV (reference sequence). The CDR3 has 15 residues. Between the trimmed V and J ends, which lost 4 bases and 6 bases, there was a span of 16 bases. The CDR3 nucleotides are TGTGCCAGCAGTTCGACAGGTCTAGACCTCAATGAGCAGTTCTTC. This sequence encodes CASSSTGLDLNEQFF.

This clonotype was found a few times. The V gene is TRBV27, the J gene TRBJ1-4, with no clear D. Germline assignment: CDR1 MNHEY and CDR2 SMNVEV (reference sequence). CDR3 size: 14 residues. V lost 2 bases and J lost 3, with 7 bases in between. CDR3 sequence reads: CASSLNSANEKLFF. The CDR3 DNA reads TGTGCCAGCAGTTTAAATTCTGCTAATGAAAAACTGTTTTTT.

This chain joins TRBV6-5 and TRBJ2-2, with TRBD2 matching over 9 bases. This CDR3 region has 15 residues. Looked up from germline, CDR1 is MNHEY and CDR2 is SVGAGI. Trimming took 6 bases from V and 6 from J; bases not matched to a gene: 8. The CDR3 spells CASSQAGGMAGELFF. The CDR3 DNA reads as TGTGCCAGCAGCCAAGCGGGGGGAATGGCCGGGGAGCTGTTTTTT.

This chain links TRBV24-1 with TRBJ2-1, with TRBD1 matching over 8 bases. The trim removed 4 bases at V and 3 bases at J, leaving 7 bases unmatched. Germline V lookup: CDR1 KGHDR, CDR2 SFDVKD. The CDR3 spans 16 residues. CDR3 coding DNA: TGTGCCACCAGTGACCGTCAGGGGGCCGGCTACAATGAGCAGTTCTTC. Protein product: CATSDRQGAGYNEQFF.

This chain uses TRBV2 with TRBJ1-5; 11 bases are shared with TRBD1. Germline V CDR1 and CDR2: SNHLY, FYNNEI. This CDR3 contains 16 residues. J was trimmed by 6 bases and V by 8 bases; bases with no gene match: 12. The CDR3 DNA reads TGTGCCAGCGGCTTAGGGACAGGGGGGTCTTCTCAGCCCCAGCATTTT. Residues: CASGLGTGGSSQPQHF. Filled out from reference TRBV2 and TRBJ1-5, the complete variable domain reads EPEVTQTPSHQVTQMGQEVILRCVPISNHLYFYWYRQILGQKVEFLVSFYNNEISEKSEIFDDQFSVERPDGSNFTLKIRSTKLEDSAMYFCASGLGTGGSSQPQHFGDGTRLSIL.

This clonotype was counted between two and nine times. CDR3 nucleotides: TGTGCCAGCAGTGAATTAGCGGGACGGGACACAGATACGCAGTATTTT. Its protein is CASSELAGRDTDTQYF. The V call is TRBV25-1, the J call TRBJ2-3; 8 bases agree with TRBD2. V was clipped by 1 base and J by 2 bases; unmatched bases: 5. Germline V CDR1 and CDR2: MGHDK, SYGVNS. The CDR3 totals 16 residues.

Note on this clonotype: This clone may be a read error of a much larger clone one base away. This rearrangement joins TRBV27 to TRBJ2-7; D possibly corresponds to TRBD1 (7 bases). Germline loops: CDR1 MNHEY, CDR2 SMNVEV (reference sequence). The germline V and J ends were trimmed by 5 bases and 7 bases, with 18 bases remaining between them. The CDR3 contains 14 residues. Written as DNA, the CDR3 is TGTGCCAGCAGTCCCAGGGGGGCAGGTTGGGAGCAGTACTTC. It codes for CASSPRGAGWEQYF.

J is TRBJ1-6 and V is TRBV6-2 or TRBV6-3; D is possibly TRBD1 (5 bases). V was pared by 6 bases and J by 8 bases, with 20 bases between. Germline V gene data show CDR1 as MNHEY and CDR2 as SVGEGT. The CDR3 has 16 residues. CDR3 DNA sequence: TGTGCCAGCAGCTCACGAGGTGGGGGTAATCATTCACCCCTCCACTTT. Its protein is CASSSRGGGNHSPLHF.

The genes are TRBV20-1 and TRBJ2-5; possible D gene TRBD2, 6 bases. From germline, CDR1 is DFQATT and CDR2 SNEGSKA (reference sequence). The CDR3 extends over 12 amino acids. The V and J ends lost 6 bases and 5 bases respectively, with 13 bases between them. The CDR3 region has the DNA TGCAGTGCCCCCGGGAGTTTCGAGACCCAGTACTTC. Protein: CSAPGSFETQYF.

At least ten counts were recorded for this clonotype. The V and J genes are TRBV7-9 and TRBJ2-3; the D gene is possibly TRBD1 (6 bases). The V gene lost 6 bases and the J gene lost 6 bases, with 16 bases spanning the gap. Germline V gives CDR1 SEHNR, CDR2 FQNEAQ (reference sequence). This CDR3 has 14 amino acids. In DNA form, the CDR3 reads TGTGCCAGCAGACGGTCGGGGACACACGATACGCAGTATTTT. This sequence encodes CASRRSGTHDTQYF.

This clonotype was detected ten times or more. As DNA, the CDR3 is TGTGCCAGCAGTTACGCACTAACCTACGAGCAGTACTTC. Translated, it gives CASSYALTYEQYF. The gene calls are TRBV6-2 or TRBV6-3 and TRBJ2-7, with D hard to call. There are 13 residues in the CDR3. The V gene lost 2 bases and the J gene lost 2 bases, with 7 bases spanning the gap. In germline, CDR1 is MNHEY, CDR2 SVGEGT.

This clonotype was detected a few times. The V and J genes are TRBV6-2 or TRBV6-3 and TRBJ2-7; the D gene is possibly TRBD2 (6 bases). Trimming cost V 6 bases and J 5 bases, with 17 bases left between them. The germline V gene encodes CDR1 MNHEY and CDR2 SVGEGT. CDR3 length: 14 amino acids. The CDR3 region is CASSSVWGGDEQYF. Here the CDR3 DNA reads TGTGCCAGCAGCTCCGTCTGGGGCGGGGACGAGCAGTACTTC.

This clonotype was picked up a small number of times. This chain joins TRBV4-2 and TRBJ2-5; perhaps TRBD2 as D (7 bases). The ends were cut back, 1 base at V and 2 bases at J, with 17 bases in the middle. Looked up from germline, CDR1 is LGHNA and CDR2 is YNFKEQ. The CDR3 is 17 amino acids. The CDR3 protein is CASSQGGGWRAQETQYF. The DNA for the CDR3 is TGTGCCAGCAGCCAAGGGGGGGGCTGGAGGGCACAAGAGACCCAGTACTTC.

The chain combines TRBV4-3 with TRBJ1-2, with D perhaps matching TRBD1 (5 bases). V was pared by 0 bases and J by 2 bases, with 13 bases between. Per the germline V gene, CDR1 is LGHNA and CDR2 is YSLEER. CDR3 size: 16 residues. This CDR3 reads CASSQDRGLMNYGYTF. In nucleotides, the CDR3 is TGCGCCAGCAGCCAAGATCGGGGGTTGATGAACTATGGCTACACCTTC.

Comment on this clonotype: With a much larger clone just one base away, this may be a read error. CDR3 sequence reads: CASSPFRPASTDTQYF. In DNA, the CDR3 is TGCGCCAGCAGCCCATTCCGGCCAGCTAGCACAGATACGCAGTATTTT. The chain couples TRBV5-1 to TRBJ2-3; D gene ambiguous. CDR3 length equals 16 residues. Trimming shortened V by 4 bases and J by 0 bases, and 15 bases separated the two germline ends. Germline V gene lookup returns CDR1 SGHRS and CDR2 YFSETQ.

This clonotype was seen ten or more times. The chain carries TRBV7-9 and TRBJ2-3, with D maybe TRBD1 (6 bases). This CDR3 contains 15 residues. V was shortened by 1 base and J by 3 bases, with 11 bases between the two germline ends. The germline CDR1 and CDR2 sequences are SEHNR and FQNEAQ (reference sequence). CDR3 amino acids: CASSLELGATDTQYF. The CDR3 nucleotides are TGTGCCAGCAGCTTAGAGCTGGGGGCAACAGATACGCAGTATTTT.

A remark on this clonotype: This sequence may be a read error, since a much larger clone differs from it by one base. The V and J genes are TRBV10-3 and TRBJ1-5, with D unclear. V shed 0 bases and J shed 0 bases, with 6 bases lying between them. The germline V gene encodes CDR1 ENHRY and CDR2 SYGVKD. CDR3 length equals 15 residues. CDR3 nucleotides: TGTGCCATCAGTGAGTCTGGGTGTAGCAATCAGCCCCAGCATTTT. As protein: CAISESGCSNQPQHF.

This clonotype appeared many times. This CDR3 is CASSLYINTEAFF. In nucleotides, the CDR3 is TGTGCCAGCAGTTTATACATAAACACTGAAGCTTTCTTT. The V gene is TRBV28, the J gene TRBJ1-1, with D unresolved. The CDR3 is 13 residues long. CDR1 is MDHEN and CDR2 is SYDVKM in the germline V gene. Trimming removed 1 base from V and 2 bases from J, with 5 bases in between.

Concerning this clonotype itself: The junction and the germline gene differ at one end; a read error may be behind it. The chain has TRBV7-6 and TRBJ1-5, with D perhaps matching TRBD1 (5 bases). This CDR3 has 15 amino acids. Germline values: CDR1 SGHVS, CDR2 FNYEAQ. This chain's CDR3 is CTSSLVAGKNQPQHF. The DNA for the CDR3 is TGTACCAGCAGCTTAGTGGCAGGGAAGAATCAGCCCCAGCATTTT.

As concerns this clonotype: Mismatch with germline at one junction end may stem from a read error. The rearrangement joins TRBV4-1 to TRBJ2-5; D is tentatively TRBD1 or TRBD2 (5 bases each). The CDR3 sequence is 15 residues long. Germline V gene sequence: CDR1 MGHRA, CDR2 YSYEKL. Written as DNA, the CDR3 is TGCGCCAGCAGCCAATCCTTGGGGACCGAAGAGGCCCAGTACTTC. Encoded protein: CASSQSLGTEEAQYF.

This clonotype was observed at least ten times. The J gene is TRBJ2-3, the V gene TRBV28, with 7 bases identical to TRBD1. CDR3 length: 13 residues. CDR1 and CDR2 from the germline V gene are MDHEN and SYDVKM. The J segment lost 2 bases and the V segment lost 9 bases, leaving 5 bases of the junction unmatched. The CDR3 nucleotides are TGTGCCAGTACAGGGGAACACACAGATACGCAGTATTTT. Residues: CASTGEHTDTQYF.

This chain connects TRBV27 to TRBJ1-6; 8 bases are shared with TRBD1. After removal of 7 bases from V and 6 bases from J, the junction contained 5 bases not matched to a gene. Per germline, CDR1 MNHEY and CDR2 SMNVEV (reference sequence). The CDR3 covers 14 residues. The CDR3 DNA is TGTGCCAGCAAGCGCACAGGGGGTAATTCACCCCTCCACTTT. It translates to CASKRTGGNSPLHF.